A selection of T cell receptor beta chains follows, all from one sample in a study of cytotoxic CD8 clonotypes in ibrutinib-treated CLL. Profiled with immunoSEQ multiplex PCR; TCRdb holds only in-frame clones, not every one. This sample has roughly 40,000 clones; 65% to 70% occur once, and the top ten carry approximately 7%. The starting material was PBMCs, obtained at disease progression, from a patient treated with ibrutinib. The receptors were sampled from a human donor with chronic lymphocytic leukemia. Both conserved end residues are part of each CDR3. D genes are given only for firm matches. The size field is filled for only some rows; it gives once, few, many or a size class.

>TRBJ2-5|few|.|TRBV5-1
CASSSGVQETQYF
TGCGCCAGCAGCTCGGGGGTCCAAGAGACCCAGTACTTC
>TRBJ1-2|few|.|TRBV19
CASRGPQFNYGYTF
TGTGCCAGTAGAGGCCCTCAGTTTAACTATGGCTACACCTTC
>TRBJ1-5|.|.|TRBV11-1
CASSQAGKSNQPQHF
TGTGCCAGCAGCCAGGCCGGAAAAAGCAATCAGCCCCAGCATTTT
>TRBJ2-1|.|.|TRBV19
CASSSGLGKYNEQFF
TGTGCCAGTAGTTCAGGGTTAGGAAAGTACAATGAGCAGTTCTTC
>TRBJ1-1|.|TRBD1|TRBV5-1
CASSLEGQGEGAEAFF
TGCGCCAGCAGCTTGGAGGGACAGGGCGAGGGCGCTGAAGCTTTCTTT
>TRBJ2-7|few|.|TRBV5-6
CASSLGTPPYEQYF
TGTGCCAGCAGCTTGGGGACACCACCCTACGAGCAGTACTTC
>TRBJ2-7|few|.|TRBV27
CASSLSASYEQYF
TGTGCCAGCAGTTTAAGTGCCTCCTACGAGCAGTACTTC
>TRBJ1-3|.|.|TRBV5-5
CASSLDDGGNTIYF
TGTGCCAGCAGCTTGGACGACGGGGGAAACACCATATATTTT
>TRBJ2-1|.|.|TRBV11-2
CASSPGLRSYNEQFF
TGTGCCAGCAGCCCTGGACTACGCTCCTACAATGAGCAGTTCTTC
>TRBJ2-7|.|.|TRBV28
CGSAGLYYEQYF
TGTGGAAGCGCGGGCCTATACTACGAGCAGTACTTC
>TRBJ2-2|once|TRBD2|TRBV4-2
CASSLGLAGRTGELFF
TGTGCCAGCAGCCTTGGACTAGCGGGGCGGACCGGGGAGCTGTTTTTT
>TRBJ1-1|.|.|TRBV7-2
CASSFWGADTEAFF
TGTGCCAGCAGCTTTTGGGGGGCTGACACTGAAGCTTTCTTT
>TRBJ2-7|.|TRBD1|TRBV30
CAWSGKGQGDEQYF
TGTGCCTGGAGTGGAAAGGGACAGGGGGACGAGCAGTACTTC
>TRBJ2-6|.|TRBD1|TRBV5-1
CASSFQTGGAGANVLTF
TGCGCCAGCAGCTTCCAGACAGGGGGCGCTGGGGCCAACGTCCTGACTTTC
>TRBJ1-1|.|.|TRBV7-6
CASSADLNTEAFF
TGTGCCAGCAGCGCAGACCTGAACACTGAAGCTTTCTTT
>TRBJ1-5|.|.|TRBV15
CATSRGGSNQPQHF
TGTGCCACCAGCAGGGGGGGGAGCAATCAGCCCCAGCATTTT
>TRBJ2-3|.|TRBD1|TRBV29-1
CSVQDRSLTDTQYF
TGCAGCGTTCAGGACAGGTCGTTGACAGATACGCAGTATTTT